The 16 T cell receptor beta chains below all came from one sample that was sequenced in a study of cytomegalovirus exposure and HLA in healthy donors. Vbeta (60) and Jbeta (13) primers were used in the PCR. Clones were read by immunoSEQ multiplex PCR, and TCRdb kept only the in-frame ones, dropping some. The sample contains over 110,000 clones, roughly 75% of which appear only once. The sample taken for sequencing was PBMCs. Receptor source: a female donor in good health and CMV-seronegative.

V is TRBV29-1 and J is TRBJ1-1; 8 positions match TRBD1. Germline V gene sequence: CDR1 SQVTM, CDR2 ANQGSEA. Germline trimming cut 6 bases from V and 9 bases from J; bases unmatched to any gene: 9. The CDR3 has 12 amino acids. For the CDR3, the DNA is TGCAGCGTCCGGACAGGGAGGTCCCAAGCTTTCTTT. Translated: CSVRTGRSQAFF.

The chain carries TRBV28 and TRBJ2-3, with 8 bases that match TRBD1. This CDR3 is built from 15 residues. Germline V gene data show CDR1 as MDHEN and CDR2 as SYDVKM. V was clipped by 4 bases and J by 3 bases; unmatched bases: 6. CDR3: CASSSNRGKTDTQYF. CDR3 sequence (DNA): TGTGCCAGCAGTTCCAACAGGGGGAAGACAGATACGCAGTATTTT.

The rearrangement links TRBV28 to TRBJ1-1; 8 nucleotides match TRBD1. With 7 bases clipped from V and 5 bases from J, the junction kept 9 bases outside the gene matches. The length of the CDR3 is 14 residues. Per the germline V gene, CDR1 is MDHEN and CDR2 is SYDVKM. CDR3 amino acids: CASTPTGERTEAFF. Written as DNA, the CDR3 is TGTGCCAGCACCCCGACAGGGGAAAGGACTGAAGCTTTCTTT.

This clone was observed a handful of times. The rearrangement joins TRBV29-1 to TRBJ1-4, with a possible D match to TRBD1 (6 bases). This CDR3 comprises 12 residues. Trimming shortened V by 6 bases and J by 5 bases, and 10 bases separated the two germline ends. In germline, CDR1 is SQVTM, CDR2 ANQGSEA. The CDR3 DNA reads TGCAGCGTGGGGGGGCAGAATGAAAAACTGTTTTTT. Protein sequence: CSVGGQNEKLFF.

The CDR3 spells CASSSPRGELFF. CDR3 coding DNA: TGTGCCAGCAGTTCCCCGAGGGGGGAGCTGTTTTTT. V is TRBV27 and J is TRBJ2-2; D is ambiguous. Germline CDR1 and CDR2: MNHEY and SMNVEV (reference sequence). The CDR3 sequence is 12 residues long. The V end was cut by 4 bases, the J end by 8 bases, with 8 bases between.

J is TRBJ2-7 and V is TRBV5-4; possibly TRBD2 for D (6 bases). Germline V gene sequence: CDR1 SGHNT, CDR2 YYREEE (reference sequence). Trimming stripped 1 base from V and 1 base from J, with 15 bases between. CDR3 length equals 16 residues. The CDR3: CASSLLGLDGSYEQYF. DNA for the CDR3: TGTGCCAGCAGCTTGCTGGGACTTGACGGATCCTACGAGCAGTACTTC.

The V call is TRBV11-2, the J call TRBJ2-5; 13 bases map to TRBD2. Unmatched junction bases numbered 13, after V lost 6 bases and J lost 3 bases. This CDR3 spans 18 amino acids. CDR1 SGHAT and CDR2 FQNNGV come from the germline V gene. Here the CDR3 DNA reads TGTGCCAGCAGTCAATCAGTAACTAGCGGGAGGGCCAAAGAGACCCAGTACTTC. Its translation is CASSQSVTSGRAKETQYF.

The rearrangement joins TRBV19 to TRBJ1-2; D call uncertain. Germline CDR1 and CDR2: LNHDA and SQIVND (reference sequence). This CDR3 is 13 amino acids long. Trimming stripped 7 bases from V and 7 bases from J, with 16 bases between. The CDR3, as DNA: TGTGCCAGTACCTCCCTCCTGACATCTGGCTACACCTTC. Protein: CASTSLLTSGYTF.

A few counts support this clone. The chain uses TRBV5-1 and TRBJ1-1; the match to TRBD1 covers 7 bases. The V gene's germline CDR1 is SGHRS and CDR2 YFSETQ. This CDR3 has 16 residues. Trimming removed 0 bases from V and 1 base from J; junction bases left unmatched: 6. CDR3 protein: CASSLAIRGPNTEAFF. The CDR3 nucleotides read TGCGCCAGCAGCTTGGCCATTAGGGGGCCGAACACTGAAGCTTTCTTT. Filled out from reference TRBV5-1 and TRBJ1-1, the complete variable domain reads KAGVTQTPRYLIKTRGQQVTLSCSPISGHRSVSWYQQTPGQGLQFLFEYFSETQRNKGNFPGRFSGRQFSNSRSEMNVSTLELGDSALYLCASSLAIRGPNTEAFFGQGTRLTVV.

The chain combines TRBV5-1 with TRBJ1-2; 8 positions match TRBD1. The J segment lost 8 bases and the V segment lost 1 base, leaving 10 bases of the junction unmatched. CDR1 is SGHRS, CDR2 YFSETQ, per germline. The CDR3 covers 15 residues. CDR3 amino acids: CASSLTGQASWGYTF. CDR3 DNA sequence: TGCGCCAGCAGCTTGACGGGACAGGCCTCTTGGGGCTACACCTTC. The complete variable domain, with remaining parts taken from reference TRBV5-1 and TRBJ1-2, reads KAGVTQTPRYLIKTRGQQVTLSCSPISGHRSVSWYQQTPGQGLQFLFEYFSETQRNKGNFPGRFSGRQFSNSRSEMNVSTLELGDSALYLCASSLTGQASWGYTFGSGTRLTVV.

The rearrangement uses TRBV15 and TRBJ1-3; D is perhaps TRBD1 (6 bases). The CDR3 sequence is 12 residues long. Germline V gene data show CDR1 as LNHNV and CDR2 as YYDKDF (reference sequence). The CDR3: CASGVSGNTIYF. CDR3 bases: TGTGCGTCAGGGGTCTCTGGAAACACCATATATTTT.

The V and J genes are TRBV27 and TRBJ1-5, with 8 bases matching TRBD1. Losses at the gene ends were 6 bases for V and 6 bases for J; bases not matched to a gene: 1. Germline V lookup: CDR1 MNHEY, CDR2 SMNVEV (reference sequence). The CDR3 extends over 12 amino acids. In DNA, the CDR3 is TGTGCCAGCAGGACAGGGGTTCAGCCCCAGCATTTT. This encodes CASRTGVQPQHF.

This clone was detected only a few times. The CDR3: CASSQVVDQPQHF. CDR3 bases: TGTGCCAGCAGCCAAGTCGTAGATCAGCCCCAGCATTTT. V gene TRBV4-2 combines with J gene TRBJ1-5; D not certain. Per the germline V gene, CDR1 is LGHNA and CDR2 is YNFKEQ. V was clipped by 1 base and J by 5 bases, with 6 bases between them. CDR3 size: 13 residues.

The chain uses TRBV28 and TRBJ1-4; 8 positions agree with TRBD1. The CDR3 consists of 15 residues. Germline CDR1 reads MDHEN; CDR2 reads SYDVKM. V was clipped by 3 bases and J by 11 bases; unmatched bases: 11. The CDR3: CASSFNPSGGAKLFF. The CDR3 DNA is TGTGCCAGCAGTTTCAATCCTTCAGGGGGCGCGAAACTGTTTTTT. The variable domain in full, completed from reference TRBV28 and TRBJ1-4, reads DVKVTQSSRYLVKRTGEKVFLECVQDMDHENMFWYRQDPGLGLRLIYFSYDVKMKEKGDIPEGYSVSREKKERFSLILESASTNQTSMYLCASSFNPSGGAKLFFGSGTQLSVL.

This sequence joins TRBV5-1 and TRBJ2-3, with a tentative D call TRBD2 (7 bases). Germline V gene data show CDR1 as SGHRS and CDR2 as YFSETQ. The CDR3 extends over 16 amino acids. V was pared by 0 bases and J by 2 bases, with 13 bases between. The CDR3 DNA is TGCGCCAGCAGCTTGGCCGAGGGGGGGGACACAGATACGCAGTATTTT. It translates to CASSLAEGGDTDTQYF.

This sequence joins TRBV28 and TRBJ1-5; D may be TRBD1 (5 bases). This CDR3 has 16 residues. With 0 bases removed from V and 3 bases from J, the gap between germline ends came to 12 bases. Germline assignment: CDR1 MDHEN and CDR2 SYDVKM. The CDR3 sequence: CASSLWAGQDNQPQHF. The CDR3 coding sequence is TGTGCCAGCAGTTTATGGGCAGGGCAGGACAATCAGCCCCAGCATTTT. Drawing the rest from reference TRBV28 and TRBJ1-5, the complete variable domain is DVKVTQSSRYLVKRTGEKVFLECVQDMDHENMFWYRQDPGLGLRLIYFSYDVKMKEKGDIPEGYSVSREKKERFSLILESASTNQTSMYLCASSLWAGQDNQPQHFGDGTRLSIL.